This T cell receptor (beta chain) stems from a study of blood T cell repertoires in COVID-19. Across the whole study: PBMCs, B-cell-depleted T cells, or T cells were the source of the cDNA or gDNA that made up the material.

Original processing methods: Reference gene primer amplification gave nucleated cell count estimates. Produced via immunoSEQ multiplex PCR; TCRdb's table is partial and in-frame only. That table is the source of V, J and clone size, and D and trimming were worked out from the DNA. The table shows roughly 180,000 clones, with more than 70% occurring only once. The sample was peripheral blood. This clonotype was sampled from a woman aged 60-75 years with acute or convalescent COVID-19.

The CDR3 region is CASSFSQGWSNQPQHF. For the CDR3, the DNA is TGTGCCAGCAGCTTTTCGCAGGGTTGGTCAAATCAGCCCCAGCATTTT. The chain uses TRBV5-6 and TRBJ1-5; D perhaps matches TRBD1 (5 bases). CDR1 and CDR2 from the germline V gene are SGHDT and YYEEEE. V shed 2 bases and J shed 4 bases, with 16 bases lying between them. The CDR3 is made up of 16 amino acids.